The clone carrying this T cell receptor beta chain has only a few counts. Adults between roughly 18 and 89 years of age took part from approximately 24 US areas. Clinical history as reported by participants underpinned cohort assignment. Repertoires were generated with immunoSEQ multiplex PCR, while TCRdb's copy carries only in-frame clones and drops some. The sample has 200,000 to 250,000 clones, over 75% seen once. CDR3 length equals 15 residues. CDR1 and CDR2 from the germline V gene are SGHVS and FQNEAQ. V was clipped by 1 base and J by 1 base, with 8 bases between them. This sample was taken from a study of blood T cell repertoires in COVID-19.

The receptor comes from a woman aged 55-69 years who had recovered from COVID-19. Sample: PBMCs or T cells enriched from blood (not recorded which). The chain is built from TRBV7-8 and TRBJ1-5, with D hard to call. The chain's CDR3 is CASSLGGRSNQPQHF. In DNA form, the CDR3 reads TGTGCCAGCAGCTTAGGCGGAAGGAGCAATCAGCCCCAGCATTTT.